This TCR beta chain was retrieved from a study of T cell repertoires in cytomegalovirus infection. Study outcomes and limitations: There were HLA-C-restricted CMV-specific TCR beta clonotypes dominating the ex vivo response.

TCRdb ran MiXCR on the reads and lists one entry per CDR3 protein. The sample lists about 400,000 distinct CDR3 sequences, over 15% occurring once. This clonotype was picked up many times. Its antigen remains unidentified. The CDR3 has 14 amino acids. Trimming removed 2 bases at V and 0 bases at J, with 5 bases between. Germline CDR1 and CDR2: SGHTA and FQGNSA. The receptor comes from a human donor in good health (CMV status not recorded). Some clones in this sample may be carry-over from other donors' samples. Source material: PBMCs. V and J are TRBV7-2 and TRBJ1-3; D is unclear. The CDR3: CASSLPVSGNTIYF. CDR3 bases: TGTGCCAGCAGCTTACCCGTCTCTGGAAACACCATATATTTT.